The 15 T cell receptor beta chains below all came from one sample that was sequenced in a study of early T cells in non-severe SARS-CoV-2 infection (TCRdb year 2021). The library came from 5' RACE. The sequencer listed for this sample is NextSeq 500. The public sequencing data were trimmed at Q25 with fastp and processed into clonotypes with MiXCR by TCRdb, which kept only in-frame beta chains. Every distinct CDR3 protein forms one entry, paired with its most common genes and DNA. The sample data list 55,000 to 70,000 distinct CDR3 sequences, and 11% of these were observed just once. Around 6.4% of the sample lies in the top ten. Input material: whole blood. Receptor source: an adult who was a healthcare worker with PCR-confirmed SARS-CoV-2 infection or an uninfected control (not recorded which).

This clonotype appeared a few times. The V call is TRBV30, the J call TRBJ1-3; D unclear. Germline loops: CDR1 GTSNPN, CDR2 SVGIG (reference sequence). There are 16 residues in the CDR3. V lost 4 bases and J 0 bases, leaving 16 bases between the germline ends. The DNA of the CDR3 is TGTGCCTGGAACTCGATGCAGGCCTTCTCTGGAAACACCATATATTTT. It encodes CAWNSMQAFSGNTIYF.

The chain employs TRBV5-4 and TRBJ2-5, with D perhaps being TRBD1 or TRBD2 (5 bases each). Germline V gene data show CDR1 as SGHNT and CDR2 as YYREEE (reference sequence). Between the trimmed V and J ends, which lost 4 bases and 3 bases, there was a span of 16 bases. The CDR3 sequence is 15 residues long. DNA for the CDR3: TGTGCCAGCAGCGACAGCGGCGTTAAAAAAGAGACCCAGTACTTC. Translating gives CASSDSGVKKETQYF.

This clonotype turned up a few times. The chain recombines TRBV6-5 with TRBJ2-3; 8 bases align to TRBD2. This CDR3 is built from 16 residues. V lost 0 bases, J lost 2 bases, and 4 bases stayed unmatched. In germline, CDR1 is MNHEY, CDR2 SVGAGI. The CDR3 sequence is CASSYSAGGFTDTQYF. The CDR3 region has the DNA TGTGCCAGCAGTTACTCGGCGGGAGGATTCACAGATACGCAGTATTTT.

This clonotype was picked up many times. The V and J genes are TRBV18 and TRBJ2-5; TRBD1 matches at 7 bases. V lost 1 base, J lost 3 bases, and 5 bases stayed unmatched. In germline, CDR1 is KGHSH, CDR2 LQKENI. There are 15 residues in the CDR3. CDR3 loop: CASSPRLTGEETQYF. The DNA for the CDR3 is TGTGCCAGCTCACCACGCTTAACAGGGGAAGAGACCCAGTACTTC.

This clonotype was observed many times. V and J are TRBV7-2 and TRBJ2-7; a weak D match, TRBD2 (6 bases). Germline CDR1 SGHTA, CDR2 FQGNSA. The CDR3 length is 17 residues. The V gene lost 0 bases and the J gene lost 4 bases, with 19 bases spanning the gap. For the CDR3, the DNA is TGTGCCAGCAGCTTAGCAAGGGGCGGGATAAAATCTTACGAGCAGTACTTC. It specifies CASSLARGGIKSYEQYF. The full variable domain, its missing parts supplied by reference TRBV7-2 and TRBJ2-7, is GAGVSQSPSNKVTEKGKDVELRCDPISGHTALYWYRQSLGQGLEFLIYFQGNSAPDKSGLPSDRFSAERTGGSVSTLTIQRTQQEDSAVYLCASSLARGGIKSYEQYFGPGTRLTVT.

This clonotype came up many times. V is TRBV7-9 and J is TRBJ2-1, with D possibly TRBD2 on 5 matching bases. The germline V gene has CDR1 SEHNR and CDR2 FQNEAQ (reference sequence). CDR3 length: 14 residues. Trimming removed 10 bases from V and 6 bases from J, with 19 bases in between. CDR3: CAIPRLPSGNEQFF. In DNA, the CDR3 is TGTGCCATACCTCGACTACCCTCAGGCAATGAGCAGTTCTTC.

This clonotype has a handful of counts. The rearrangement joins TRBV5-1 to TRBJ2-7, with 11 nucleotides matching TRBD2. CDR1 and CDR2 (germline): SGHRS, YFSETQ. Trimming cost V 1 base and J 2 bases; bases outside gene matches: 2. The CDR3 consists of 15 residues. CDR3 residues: CASSLTSGGPYEQYF. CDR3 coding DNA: TGCGCCAGCAGCTTGACTAGCGGGGGACCCTACGAGCAGTACTTC.

The CDR3 loop reads CATSGEETQYF. CDR3 in DNA: TGTGCCACCAGTGGTGAAGAGACCCAGTACTTC. The V gene is TRBV24-1, the J gene TRBJ2-5; D is uncertain. Germline CDR1 is KGHDR and CDR2 is SFDVKD. This CDR3 contains 11 residues. Trimming shortened V by 5 bases and J by 3 bases, and 3 bases separated the two germline ends.

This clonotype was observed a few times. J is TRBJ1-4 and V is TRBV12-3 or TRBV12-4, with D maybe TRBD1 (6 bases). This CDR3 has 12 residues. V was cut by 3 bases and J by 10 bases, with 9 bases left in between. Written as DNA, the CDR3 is TGTGCCAGCAGTTTGGGGGGGCGAAAACTGTTTTTT. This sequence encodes CASSLGGRKLFF.

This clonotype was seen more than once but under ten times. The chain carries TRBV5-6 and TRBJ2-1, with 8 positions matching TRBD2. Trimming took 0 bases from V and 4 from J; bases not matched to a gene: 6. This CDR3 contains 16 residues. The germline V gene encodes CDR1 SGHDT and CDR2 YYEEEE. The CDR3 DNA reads TGTGCCAGCAGCTTGGGATCGGGACTAGGATACAATGAGCAGTTCTTC. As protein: CASSLGSGLGYNEQFF.

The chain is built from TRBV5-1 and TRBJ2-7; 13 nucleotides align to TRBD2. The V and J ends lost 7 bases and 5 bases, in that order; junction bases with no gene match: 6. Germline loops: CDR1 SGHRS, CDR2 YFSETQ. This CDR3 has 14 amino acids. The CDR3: CASGRLAGGDEQYF. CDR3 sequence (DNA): TGCGCCAGCGGTAGACTAGCGGGAGGAGACGAGCAGTACTTC.

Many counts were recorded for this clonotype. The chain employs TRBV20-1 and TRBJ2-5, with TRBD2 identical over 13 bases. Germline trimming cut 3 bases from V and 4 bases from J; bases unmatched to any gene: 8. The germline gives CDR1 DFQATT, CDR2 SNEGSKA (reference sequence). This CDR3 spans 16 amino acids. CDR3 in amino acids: CSASIAGLAGPETQYF. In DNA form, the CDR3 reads TGCAGTGCTAGTATCGCGGGACTAGCGGGACCAGAGACCCAGTACTTC.

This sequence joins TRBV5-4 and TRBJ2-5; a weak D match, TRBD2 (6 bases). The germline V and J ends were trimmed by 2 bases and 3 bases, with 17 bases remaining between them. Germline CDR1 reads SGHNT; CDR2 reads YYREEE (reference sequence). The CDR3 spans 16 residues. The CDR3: CASSFQRRGREETQYF. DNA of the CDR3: TGTGCCAGCAGCTTTCAGCGGAGGGGAAGAGAAGAGACCCAGTACTTC.

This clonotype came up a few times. The CDR3 is CASSRDLQGEQFF. CDR3 nucleotide sequence: TGTGCCAGCAGCCGGGACCTTCAGGGTGAGCAGTTCTTC. V is TRBV11-2 and J is TRBJ2-1; D may correspond to TRBD1 or TRBD2 (5 bases each). CDR1 and CDR2 from the germline V gene are SGHAT and FQNNGV. This CDR3 contains 13 residues. The V and J ends lost 5 bases and 9 bases respectively, with 14 bases between them.

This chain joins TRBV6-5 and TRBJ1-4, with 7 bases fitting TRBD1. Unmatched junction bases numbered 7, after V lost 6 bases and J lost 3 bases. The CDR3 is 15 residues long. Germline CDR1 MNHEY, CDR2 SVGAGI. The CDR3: CASRSPGTANEKLFF. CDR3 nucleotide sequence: TGTGCCAGCAGGAGCCCCGGGACAGCTAATGAAAAACTGTTTTTT.